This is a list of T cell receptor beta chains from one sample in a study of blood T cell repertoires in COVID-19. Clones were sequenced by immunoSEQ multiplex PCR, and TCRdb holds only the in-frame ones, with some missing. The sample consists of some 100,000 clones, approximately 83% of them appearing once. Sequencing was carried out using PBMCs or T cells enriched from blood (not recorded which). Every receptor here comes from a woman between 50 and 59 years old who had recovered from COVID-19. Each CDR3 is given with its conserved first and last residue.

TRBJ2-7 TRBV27 CASSLAGSSYEQYF
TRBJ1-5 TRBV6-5 CASTPTGGSNQPQHF
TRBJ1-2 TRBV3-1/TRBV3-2 CASSQGGSTSSYGYTF
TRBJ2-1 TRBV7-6 CASSFLTSGGGLDEQFF
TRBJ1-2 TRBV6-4 CASSEQGVGGYTF
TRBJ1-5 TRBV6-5 CASRPRWGLNQPQHF
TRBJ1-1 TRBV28 CASSPWGGTDFYNTEAFF
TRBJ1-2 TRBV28 CASSTGQGVPYGYTF
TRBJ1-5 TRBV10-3 CAIGLSRGRPVQPQHF
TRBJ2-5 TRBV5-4 CASSPRGAGGGETQYF
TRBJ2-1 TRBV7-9 CASSLYGRGTSGGNNEQFF
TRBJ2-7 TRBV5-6 CASIRRTYEQYF
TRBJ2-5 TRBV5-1 CASSYNPGKETQYF
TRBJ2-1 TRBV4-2 CASSQDALAVSYNEQFF